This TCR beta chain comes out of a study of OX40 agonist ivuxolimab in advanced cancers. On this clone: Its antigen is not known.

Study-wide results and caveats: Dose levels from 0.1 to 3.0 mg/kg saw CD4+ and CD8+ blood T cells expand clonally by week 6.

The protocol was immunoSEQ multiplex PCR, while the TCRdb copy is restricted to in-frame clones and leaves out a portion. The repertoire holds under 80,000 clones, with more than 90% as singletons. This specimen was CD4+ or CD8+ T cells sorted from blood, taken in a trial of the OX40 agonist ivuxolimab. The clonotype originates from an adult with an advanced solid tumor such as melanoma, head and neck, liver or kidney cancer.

The CDR3 nucleotides read TGTGCCAGCAGCTTAACCGGCGGGGGGCCGTTCCCCGGGGAGCTGTTTTTT. As protein: CASSLTGGGPFPGELFF. V and J are TRBV7-3 and TRBJ2-2, with TRBD2 matching 8 bases. V was clipped by 0 bases and J by 6 bases; unmatched bases: 9. The CDR3 has 17 amino acids. The germline gives CDR1 SGHTA, CDR2 FQGTGA.